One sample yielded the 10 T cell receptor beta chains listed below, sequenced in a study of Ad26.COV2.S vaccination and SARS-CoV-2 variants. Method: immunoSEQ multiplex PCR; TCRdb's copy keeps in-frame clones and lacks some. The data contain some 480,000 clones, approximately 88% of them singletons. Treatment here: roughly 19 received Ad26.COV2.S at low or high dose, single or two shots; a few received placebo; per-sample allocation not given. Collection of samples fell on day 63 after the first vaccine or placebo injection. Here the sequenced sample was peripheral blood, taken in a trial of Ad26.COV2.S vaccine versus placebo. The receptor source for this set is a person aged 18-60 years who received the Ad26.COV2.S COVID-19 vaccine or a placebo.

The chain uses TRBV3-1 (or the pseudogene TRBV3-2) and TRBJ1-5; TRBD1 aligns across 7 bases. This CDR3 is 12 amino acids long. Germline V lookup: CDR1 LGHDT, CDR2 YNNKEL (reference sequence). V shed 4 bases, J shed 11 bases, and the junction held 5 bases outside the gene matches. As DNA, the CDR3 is TGTGCCAGCAGCCGACAGGGTTCGGCCCAGCATTTT. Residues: CASSRQGSAQHF.

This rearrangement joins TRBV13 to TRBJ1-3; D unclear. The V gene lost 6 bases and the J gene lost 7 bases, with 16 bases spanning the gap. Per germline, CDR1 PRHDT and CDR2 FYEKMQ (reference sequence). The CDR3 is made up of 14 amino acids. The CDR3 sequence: CASSIRTRTNTIYF. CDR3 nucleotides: TGTGCCAGCAGTATACGGACCCGAACCAACACCATATATTTT.

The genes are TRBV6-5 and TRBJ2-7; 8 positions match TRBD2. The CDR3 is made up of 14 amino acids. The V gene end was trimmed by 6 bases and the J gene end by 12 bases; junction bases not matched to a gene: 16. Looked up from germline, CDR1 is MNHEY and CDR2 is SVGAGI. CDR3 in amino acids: CASRRLATLNWGYF. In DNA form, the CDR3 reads TGTGCCAGCAGGAGACTAGCGACACTGAATTGGGGGTACTTC.

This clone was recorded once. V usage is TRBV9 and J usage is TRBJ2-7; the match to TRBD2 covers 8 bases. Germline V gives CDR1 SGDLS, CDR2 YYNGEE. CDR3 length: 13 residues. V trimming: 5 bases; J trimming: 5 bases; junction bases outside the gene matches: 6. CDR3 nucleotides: TGTGCCAGCAGGGGACTAGTTAACCACGAGCAGTACTTC. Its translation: CASRGLVNHEQYF.

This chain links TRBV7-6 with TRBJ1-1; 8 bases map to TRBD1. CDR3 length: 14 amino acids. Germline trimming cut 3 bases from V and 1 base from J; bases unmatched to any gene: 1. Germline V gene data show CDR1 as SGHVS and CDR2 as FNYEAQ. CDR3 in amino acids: CASSLGTGNTEAFF. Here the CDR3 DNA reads TGTGCCAGCAGCTTGGGGACAGGGAACACTGAAGCTTTCTTT.

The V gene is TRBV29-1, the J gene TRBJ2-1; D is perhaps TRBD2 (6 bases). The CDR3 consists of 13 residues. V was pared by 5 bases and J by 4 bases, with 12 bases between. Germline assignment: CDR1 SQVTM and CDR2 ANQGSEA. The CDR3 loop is CSVRDSRYNEQFF. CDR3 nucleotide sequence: TGCAGCGTTCGGGACTCTCGATACAATGAGCAGTTCTTC.

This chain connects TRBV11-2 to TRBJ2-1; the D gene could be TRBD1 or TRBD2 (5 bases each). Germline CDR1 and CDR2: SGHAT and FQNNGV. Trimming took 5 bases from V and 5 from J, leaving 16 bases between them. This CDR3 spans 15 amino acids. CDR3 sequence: CASSQSSGTHNEQFF. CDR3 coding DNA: TGTGCCAGCAGCCAATCCTCCGGGACGCACAATGAGCAGTTCTTC.

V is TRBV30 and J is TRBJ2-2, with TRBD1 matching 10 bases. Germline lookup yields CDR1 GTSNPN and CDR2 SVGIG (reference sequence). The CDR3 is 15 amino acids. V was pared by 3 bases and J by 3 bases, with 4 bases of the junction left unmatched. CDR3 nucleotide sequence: TGTGCCTGGAGGATAGGGACAGGGGACACCGGGGAGCTGTTTTTT. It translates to CAWRIGTGDTGELFF.

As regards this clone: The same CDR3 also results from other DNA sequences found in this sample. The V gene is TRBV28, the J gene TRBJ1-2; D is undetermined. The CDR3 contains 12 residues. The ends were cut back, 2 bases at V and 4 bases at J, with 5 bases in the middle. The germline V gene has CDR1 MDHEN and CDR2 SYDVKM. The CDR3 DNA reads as TGTGCCAGCAGTTTACGAGTCTATGGCTACACCTTC. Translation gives CASSLRVYGYTF.

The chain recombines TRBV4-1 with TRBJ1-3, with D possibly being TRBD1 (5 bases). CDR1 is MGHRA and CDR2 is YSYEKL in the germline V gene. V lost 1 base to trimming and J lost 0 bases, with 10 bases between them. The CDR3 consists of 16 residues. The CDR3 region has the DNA TGCGCCAGCAGCCAAGTGGGGGTCATCTCTGGAAACACCATATATTTT. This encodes CASSQVGVISGNTIYF.